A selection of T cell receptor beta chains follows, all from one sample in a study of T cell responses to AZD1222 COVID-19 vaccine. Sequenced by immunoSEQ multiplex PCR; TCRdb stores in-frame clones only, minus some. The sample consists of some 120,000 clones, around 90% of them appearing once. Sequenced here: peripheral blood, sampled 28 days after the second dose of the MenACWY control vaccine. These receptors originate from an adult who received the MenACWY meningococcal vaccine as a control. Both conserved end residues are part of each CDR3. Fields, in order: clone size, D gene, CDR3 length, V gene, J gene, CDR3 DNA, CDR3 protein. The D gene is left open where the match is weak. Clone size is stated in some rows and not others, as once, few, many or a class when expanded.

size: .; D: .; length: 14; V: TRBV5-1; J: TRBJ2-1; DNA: TGCGCCAGCCACCCCCGACAGGGAGGTGTTGAGCAGTTCTTC; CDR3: CASHPRQGGVEQFF
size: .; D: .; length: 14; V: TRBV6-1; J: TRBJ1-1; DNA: TGTGCCAGCAGTGAGGGGACGGGGGGCACTGAAGCTTTCTTT; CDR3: CASSEGTGGTEAFF
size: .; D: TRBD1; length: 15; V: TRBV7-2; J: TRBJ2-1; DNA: TGTGCCAGCAGCACCCGACAGGGGGTCTACAATGAGCAGTTCTTC; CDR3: CASSTRQGVYNEQFF
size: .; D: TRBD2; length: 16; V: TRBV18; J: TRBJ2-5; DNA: TGTGCCAGCTCACCCCTCGGACTAGCGGGGGAAGAGACCCAGTACTTC; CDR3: CASSPLGLAGEETQYF
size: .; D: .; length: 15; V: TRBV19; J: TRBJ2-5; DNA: TGTGCCAGTAGTTGGGGACCGGGGGCACAAGAGACCCAGTACTTC; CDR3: CASSWGPGAQETQYF
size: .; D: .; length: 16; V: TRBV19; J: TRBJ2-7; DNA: TGTGCCAGTAGTATAGATGGGCAGTCTTACTCGGGGGAGCAGTACTTC; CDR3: CASSIDGQSYSGEQYF
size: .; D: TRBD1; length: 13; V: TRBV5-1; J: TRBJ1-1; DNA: TGCGCCAGCCTTGGACAGGGTGGCACTGAAGCTTTCTTT; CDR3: CASLGQGGTEAFF
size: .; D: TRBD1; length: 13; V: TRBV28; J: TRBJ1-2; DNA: TGTGCCAGCAGAACCGGGACAGGGAGGGGCTACACCTTC; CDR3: CASRTGTGRGYTF
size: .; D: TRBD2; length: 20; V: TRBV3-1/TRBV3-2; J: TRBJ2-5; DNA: TGTGCCAGCAGCCAAGATTTGAGGACTAGCGAGGTTATTCTGCAAGAGACCCAGTACTTC; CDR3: CASSQDLRTSEVILQETQYF
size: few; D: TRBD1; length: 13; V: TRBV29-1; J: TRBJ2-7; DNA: TGCAGCGTTATGACAGGGCTCGGGTACGAGCAGTACTTC; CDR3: CSVMTGLGYEQYF
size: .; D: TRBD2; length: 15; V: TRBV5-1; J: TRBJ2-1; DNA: TGCGCCAGCAGCTTGAGACTAGCGGGAAGAAATGAGCAGTTCTTC; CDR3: CASSLRLAGRNEQFF
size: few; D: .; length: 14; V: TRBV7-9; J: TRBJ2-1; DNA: TGTGCCAGCAGCGATAGACTAGGGTCCTATGAGCAGTTCTTC; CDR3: CASSDRLGSYEQFF
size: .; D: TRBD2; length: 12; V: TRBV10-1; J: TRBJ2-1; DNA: TGCGCCGGGGCTGGCGGGAGATTATCGCAGTTCTTC; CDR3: CAGAGGRLSQFF
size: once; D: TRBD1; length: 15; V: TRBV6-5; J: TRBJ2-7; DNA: TGTGCCAGCAGCAACCCGGGACAGGGGATATACGAGCAGTACTTC; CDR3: CASSNPGQGIYEQYF
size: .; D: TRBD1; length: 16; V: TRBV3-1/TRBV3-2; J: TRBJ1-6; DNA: TGTGCCAGCAGCCAACAGGGGGCAGGATATAATTCACCCCTCCACTTT; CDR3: CASSQQGAGYNSPLHF
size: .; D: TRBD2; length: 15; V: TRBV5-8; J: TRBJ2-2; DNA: TGTGCCAGCAGTAAAACGGGGGGAATAGCCGGGGAGCTGTTTTTT; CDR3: CASSKTGGIAGELFF
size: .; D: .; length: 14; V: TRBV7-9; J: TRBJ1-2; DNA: TGTGCCAGCACTGAAGGGCATTATCGCTATGGCTACACCTTC; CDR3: CASTEGHYRYGYTF
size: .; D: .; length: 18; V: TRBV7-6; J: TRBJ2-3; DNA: TGTGCCAGCAGCTACCGGGACCCCTACTCGGGAAGCACAGATACGCAGTATTTT; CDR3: CASSYRDPYSGSTDTQYF
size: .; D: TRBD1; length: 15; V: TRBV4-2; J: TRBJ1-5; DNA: TGTGCCAGCAGCCAAGGCAGGGGGCAGGATCAGCCCCAGCATTTT; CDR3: CASSQGRGQDQPQHF
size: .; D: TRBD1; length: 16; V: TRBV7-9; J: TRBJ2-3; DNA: TGTGCCAGCACCTTAGGACAGGCGCTGAGCACAGATACGCAGTATTTT; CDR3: CASTLGQALSTDTQYF
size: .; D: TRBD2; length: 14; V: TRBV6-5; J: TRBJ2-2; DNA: TGTGCCAGCAGTTACGGGGGGGTAACCGGGGAGCTGTTTTTT; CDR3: CASSYGGVTGELFF
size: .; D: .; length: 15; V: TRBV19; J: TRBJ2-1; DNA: TGTGCCAGTAGTACCCTCGGGGCAGGAGGGGGGGAGCAGTTCTTC; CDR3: CASSTLGAGGGEQFF
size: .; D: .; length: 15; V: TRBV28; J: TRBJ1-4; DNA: TGTGCCAGCAGTTCCGAGGCCAGGGGTGATGAAAAACTGTTTTTT; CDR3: CASSSEARGDEKLFF
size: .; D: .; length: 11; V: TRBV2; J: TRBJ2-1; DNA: TGTGCCAGCAGGAAGGGGCATGAGCAGTTCTTC; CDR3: CASRKGHEQFF
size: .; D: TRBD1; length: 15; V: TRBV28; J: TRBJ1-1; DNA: TGTGCCAGCAGTTTGGGGGGACAGGGGCCTTCGGAAGCTTTCTTT; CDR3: CASSLGGQGPSEAFF
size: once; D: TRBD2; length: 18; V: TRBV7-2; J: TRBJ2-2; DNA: TGTGCCAGCAGCTGGACCGGGACTAGCGGGTTGAGGACCGGGGAGCTGTTTTTT; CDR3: CASSWTGTSGLRTGELFF
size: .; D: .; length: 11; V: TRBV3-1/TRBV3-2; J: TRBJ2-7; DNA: TGTGCCAGCAGCCAAGGGGACGAGCAGTACTTC; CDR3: CASSQGDEQYF
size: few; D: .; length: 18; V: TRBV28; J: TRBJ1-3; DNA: TGTGCCAGCAGGGACAGCGGACTATTAGGGGGATCTGGAAACACCATATATTTT; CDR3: CASRDSGLLGGSGNTIYF
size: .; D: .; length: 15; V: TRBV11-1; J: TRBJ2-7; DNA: TGTGCCAGCAGCTTAGACCTGACAGGTCCCTACGAGCAGTACTTC; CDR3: CASSLDLTGPYEQYF
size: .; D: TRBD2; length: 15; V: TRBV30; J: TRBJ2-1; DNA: TGTGCCTGGAGTGTTTGGGGAGGGTCCTACAATGAGCAGTTCTTC; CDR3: CAWSVWGGSYNEQFF
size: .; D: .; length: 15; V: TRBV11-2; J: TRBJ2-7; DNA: TGTGCCAGCAGAAGTTGGGGCAGGGTATCCTACGAGCAGTACTTC; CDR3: CASRSWGRVSYEQYF
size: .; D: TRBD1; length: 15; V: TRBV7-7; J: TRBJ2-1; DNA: TGTGCCAGCAGCCAATGGACAGGGGGCGCGTATGAGCAGTTCTTC; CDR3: CASSQWTGGAYEQFF
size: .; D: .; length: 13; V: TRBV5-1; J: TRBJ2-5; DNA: TGCGCCAGCGGGCGCTTGAGGGGGGAGACCCAGTACTTC; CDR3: CASGRLRGETQYF
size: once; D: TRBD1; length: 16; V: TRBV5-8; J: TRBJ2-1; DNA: TGTGCCAGCAGTTCCTACAGGGGCACCAACTACAATGAGCAGTTCTTC; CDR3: CASSSYRGTNYNEQFF
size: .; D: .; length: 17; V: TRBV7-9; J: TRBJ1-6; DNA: TGTGCCAGCAGCTCCAATACAGTCGACCTTTATAATTCACCCCTCCACTTT; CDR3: CASSSNTVDLYNSPLHF
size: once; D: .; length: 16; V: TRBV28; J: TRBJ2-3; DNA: TGTGCCAGCAGTCCCCACCTCGGGAGTGGGACAGATACGCAGTATTTT; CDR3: CASSPHLGSGTDTQYF
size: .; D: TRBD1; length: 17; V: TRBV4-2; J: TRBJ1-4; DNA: TGTGCCAGCAGCCAGTCGGGACAGGTCGCAACTAATGAAAAACTGTTTTTT; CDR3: CASSQSGQVATNEKLFF
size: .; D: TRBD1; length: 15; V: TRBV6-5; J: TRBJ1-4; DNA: TGTGCCAGCAATGGACAGGGGACGACTAATGAAAAACTGTTTTTT; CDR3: CASNGQGTTNEKLFF
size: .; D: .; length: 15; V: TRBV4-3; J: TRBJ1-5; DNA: TGCGCCAGCAGCCTATCTCTGATTAGCAATCAGCCCCAGCATTTT; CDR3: CASSLSLISNQPQHF
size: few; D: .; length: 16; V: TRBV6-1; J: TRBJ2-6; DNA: TGTGCCAGCAGTGGGAGGACAATCACTGGGGCCAACGTCCTGACTTTC; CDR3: CASSGRTITGANVLTF
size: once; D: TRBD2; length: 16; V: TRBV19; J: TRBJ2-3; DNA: TGTGCCAGTAGTATAGGACTAGCGGGAGAGTCAGATACGCAGTATTTT; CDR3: CASSIGLAGESDTQYF
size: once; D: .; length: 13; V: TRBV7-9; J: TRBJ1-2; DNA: TGTGCCAGCAGCTTCAGTGGGTCGCATGGCTACACCTTC; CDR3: CASSFSGSHGYTF
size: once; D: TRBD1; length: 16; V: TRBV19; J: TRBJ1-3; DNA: TGTGCCAGTAGTGCGCCCGGGACAGCCACTGGAAACACCATATATTTT; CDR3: CASSAPGTATGNTIYF
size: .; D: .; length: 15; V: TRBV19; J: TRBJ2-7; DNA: TGTGCCAGTAGTACCACAGGTCCCCCATTCGACGAGCAGTACTTC; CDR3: CASSTTGPPFDEQYF
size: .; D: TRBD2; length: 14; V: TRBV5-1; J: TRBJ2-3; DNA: TGCGCCAGCAAGATCGCGGGAGTGGCAGATACGCAGTATTTT; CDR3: CASKIAGVADTQYF
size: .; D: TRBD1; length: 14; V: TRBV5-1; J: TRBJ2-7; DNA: TGCGCCTGTACCACTGGGACAGGCTCCTACGAGCAGTACTTC; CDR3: CACTTGTGSYEQYF
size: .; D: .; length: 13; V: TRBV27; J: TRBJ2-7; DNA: TGTGCCAGCAGTTACGGCACATTGTACGAGCAGTACTTC; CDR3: CASSYGTLYEQYF
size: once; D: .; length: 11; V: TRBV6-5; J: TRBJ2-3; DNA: TGTGCCAGCAGGATAGCCGATACGCAGTATTTT; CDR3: CASRIADTQYF
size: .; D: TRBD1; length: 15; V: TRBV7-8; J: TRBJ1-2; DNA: TGTGCCAGCAGCTTAGCAGGGACAGGGGCCTATGGCTACACCTTC; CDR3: CASSLAGTGAYGYTF
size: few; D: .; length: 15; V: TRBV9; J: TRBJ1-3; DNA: TGTGCCAGCGGGACGGAAAATGTAGCTGGAAACACCATATATTTT; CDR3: CASGTENVAGNTIYF
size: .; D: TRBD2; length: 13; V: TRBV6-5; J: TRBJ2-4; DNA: TGTGCCAGCACAAGCCCGGGACTAGACGTTCAGTACTTC; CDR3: CASTSPGLDVQYF
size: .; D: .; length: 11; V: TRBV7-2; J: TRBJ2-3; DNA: TGTGCCATCCACCACACAGATACGCAGTATTTT; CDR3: CAIHHTDTQYF
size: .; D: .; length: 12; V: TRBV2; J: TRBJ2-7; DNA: TGTGCCAGCAGGGGCGGCCCCTACGAGCAGTACTTC; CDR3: CASRGGPYEQYF
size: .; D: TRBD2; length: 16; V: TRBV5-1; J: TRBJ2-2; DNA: TGCGCCAGCAGCCCGACTAGCGGGGGGGCGGCCGGGGAGCTGTTTTTT; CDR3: CASSPTSGGAAGELFF
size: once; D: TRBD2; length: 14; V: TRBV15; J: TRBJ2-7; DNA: TGTGCCACCAGCTTCCGGACTAGCGCCAACGAGCAGTACTTC; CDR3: CATSFRTSANEQYF
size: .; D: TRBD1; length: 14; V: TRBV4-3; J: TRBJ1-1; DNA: TGCGCCAGCAGCCGGGACAGGGGGCTGACTGAAGCTTTCTTT; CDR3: CASSRDRGLTEAFF
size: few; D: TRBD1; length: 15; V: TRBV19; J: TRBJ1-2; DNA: TGTGCCAGTAGTATTCAGACAGGGTCTCCCTATGGCTACACCTTC; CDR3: CASSIQTGSPYGYTF